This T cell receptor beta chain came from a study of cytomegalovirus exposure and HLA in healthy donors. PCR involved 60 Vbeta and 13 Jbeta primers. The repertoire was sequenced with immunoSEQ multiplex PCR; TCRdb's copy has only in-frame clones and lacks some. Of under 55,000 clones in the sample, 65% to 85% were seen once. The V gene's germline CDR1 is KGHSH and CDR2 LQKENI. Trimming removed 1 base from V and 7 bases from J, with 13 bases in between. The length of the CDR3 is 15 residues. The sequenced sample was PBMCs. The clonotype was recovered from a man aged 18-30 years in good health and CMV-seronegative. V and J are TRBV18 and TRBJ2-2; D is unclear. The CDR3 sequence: CASSPRERVDGELFF. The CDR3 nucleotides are TGTGCCAGCTCACCACGCGAGAGAGTTGACGGGGAGCTGTTTTTT.